Listed below are T cell receptor beta chains from one sample, sequenced in a study of siplizumab effects on memory and regulatory T cells. Here immunoSEQ multiplex PCR was the method, and the copy in TCRdb shows in-frame clones only, minus some. The sample shows about 120,000 clones, over 85% of them seen only once. What was sequenced was non-Treg CD4+ T cells sorted from blood. Receptors were obtained from a human donor in good health. Each CDR3 is given with its conserved first and last residue. D genes are given only for firm matches. Size is omitted from some rows. Given values are once, few, many or a class for expanded clones.

-,TRBJ2-2,TRBD2,TRBV6-5,TGTGCCAGCAGTCGCATGCCCAGCGGGAACGGGGAGCTGTTTTTT,CASSRMPSGNGELFF
-,TRBJ1-2,-,TRBV18,TGTGCCAGCTCACCTAGCCAACAGGAAGTGGCCTATGGCTACACCTTC,CASSPSQQEVAYGYTF
once,TRBJ2-7,-,TRBV19,TGTGCCAGTCGTGGGCCGACCGCGGAGCAGTACTTC,CASRGPTAEQYF
few,TRBJ1-1,-,TRBV6-5,TGTGCCAGCAGACAGCGGTACACTGAAGCTTTCTTT,CASRQRYTEAFF
-,TRBJ2-5,-,TRBV5-1,TGCGCCAGCAGCTTGAGGTCAATTGGCCAAGAGACCCAGTACTTC,CASSLRSIGQETQYF
-,TRBJ1-1,TRBD1,TRBV30,TGTGCCTGGTCGGACAGGCTAAGGACTGAAGCTTTCTTT,CAWSDRLRTEAFF
-,TRBJ2-1,-,TRBV10-3,TGTGCCAGCAACAGGGATTTTTCTTACAATGAGCAGTTCTTC,CASNRDFSYNEQFF
-,TRBJ2-7,TRBD2,TRBV7-2,TGTGCCAGCAGCGCCGTGACTAGCGGGGAGCAGTACTTC,CASSAVTSGEQYF
-,TRBJ2-3,-,TRBV18,TGTGCCAGCTCACCAGACCAGGGCCGTGGGGAGAATGAAATCACAGATACGCAGTATTTT,CASSPDQGRGENEITDTQYF
-,TRBJ2-2,-,TRBV6-5,TGTGCCAGCAGTTGGGGAAACCCGAACACCGGGGAGCTGTTTTTT,CASSWGNPNTGELFF
-,TRBJ1-2,-,TRBV4-1,TGCGCCAGCAGCCAAGATGAGGGATTGGCGGGCTACACCTTC,CASSQDEGLAGYTF
-,TRBJ2-1,-,TRBV11-2,TGTGCCAGCAGCTCAGCCCCGGGGGCCTCCTACAATGAGCAGTTCTTC,CASSSAPGASYNEQFF
-,TRBJ2-1,TRBD1,TRBV6-6,TGTGCCAGCCGACAGGGGTGGAATGAGCAGTTCTTC,CASRQGWNEQFF
-,TRBJ2-1,TRBD2,TRBV19,TGTGCCAGTAGTATAATTCTAGCGGGGGGGCATGAGCAGTTCTTC,CASSIILAGGHEQFF
-,TRBJ1-1,TRBD1,TRBV6-1,TGTGCCAGCAGTGAACCGGGACAGATAAACACTGAAGCTTTCTTT,CASSEPGQINTEAFF
-,TRBJ1-3,-,TRBV10-3,TGTGCCATCACATCGGGGGGGGTGCTCTCTGGAAACACCATATATTTT,CAITSGGVLSGNTIYF
-,TRBJ1-3,-,TRBV6-5,TGTGCCAGCAGTTACTCCGGCTCTGGAAACACCATATATTTT,CASSYSGSGNTIYF
-,TRBJ2-3,-,TRBV5-1,TGCGCCAGCAGCTTGAGTATGGTCGGAGGGGCACGGGTTACAGATACGCAGTATTTT,CASSLSMVGGARVTDTQYF
-,TRBJ1-1,-,TRBV19,TGTGCCAGTATCTTGGGGAGGATGAACACTGAAGCTTTCTTT,CASILGRMNTEAFF
-,TRBJ2-7,-,TRBV7-9,TGTGCCAGCAGCTTAGGCGCAGGGAATGAGCAGTACTTC,CASSLGAGNEQYF
-,TRBJ1-2,TRBD1,TRBV9,TGTGCCAGCAGCCCCGGTCTGGACAGGTCCTATGGCTACACCTTC,CASSPGLDRSYGYTF
-,TRBJ1-2,-,TRBV6-6,TGTGCCAGCAGCCCCGGGACCGTAAACTATGGCTACACCTTC,CASSPGTVNYGYTF
-,TRBJ2-4,-,TRBV7-9,TGTGCCAGCAGCGCTAGTCGGGTTGACTTAAACATTCAGTACTTC,CASSASRVDLNIQYF
-,TRBJ1-1,-,TRBV2,TGTGCCAGCAGTGAGTCCAGTGTAGAAGCTTTCTTT,CASSESSVEAFF
-,TRBJ2-2,TRBD2,TRBV11-3,TGTGCCAGCAGCCTAAGCGGGGCGCCGAACACCGGGGAGCTGTTTTTT,CASSLSGAPNTGELFF
once,TRBJ1-5,TRBD1,TRBV9,TGTGCCAGCAGCGTACAGGGGGCCGGCCAGCCCCAGCATTTT,CASSVQGAGQPQHF
-,TRBJ2-3,-,TRBV18,TGTGCCAGCTCACCCCACGGGGATACGCAGTATTTT,CASSPHGDTQYF
-,TRBJ2-7,TRBD1,TRBV15,TGTGCCACCAGCAGAGCCCCCGGGACAGGGGGTTCTTACGAGCAGTACTTC,CATSRAPGTGGSYEQYF
-,TRBJ1-1,-,TRBV4-2,TGTGCCAGCTCCCTGAACACTGAAGCTTTCTTT,CASSLNTEAFF
few,TRBJ2-5,TRBD2,TRBV19,TGTGCCAGTTTGGCTAGCGGGGTGGAGACCCAGTACTTC,CASLASGVETQYF
-,TRBJ2-3,-,TRBV5-6,TGTGCCAGCAGCCGGCCTCAGGGAATCACAGATACGCAGTATTTT,CASSRPQGITDTQYF
-,TRBJ1-3,-,TRBV4-3,TGCGCCAGCAGCCAGGACAGCTCTGGAAACACCATATATTTT,CASSQDSSGNTIYF
-,TRBJ2-3,TRBD1,TRBV7-9,TGTGCCAGCAGCTTATCCGGGACAGTAACAGATACGCAGTATTTT,CASSLSGTVTDTQYF
-,TRBJ2-1,-,TRBV28,TGTGCCAGCACCCTAGCGACCTACAATGAGCAGTTCTTC,CASTLATYNEQFF
-,TRBJ2-7,-,TRBV11-2,TGTGCCAGCAGCTTAGAGACCGGAGGGAACTACGAGCAGTACTTC,CASSLETGGNYEQYF
-,TRBJ1-3,-,TRBV7-2,TGTGCCAGCAGTGGGGAAACTGGAAACACCATATATTTT,CASSGETGNTIYF
-,TRBJ2-5,-,TRBV6-6,TGTGCCAGCAGTTACACAGTACTCCAAGAGACCCAGTACTTC,CASSYTVLQETQYF
-,TRBJ1-2,-,TRBV20-1,TGCAGTTACTTAGTACAGGGAGGCTACACCTTC,CSYLVQGGYTF
-,TRBJ1-6,-,TRBV4-3,TGCGCCAGCAGCCAAGGCGTTGGGGGCAGCTCCTATAATTCACCCCTCCACTTT,CASSQGVGGSSYNSPLHF
-,TRBJ1-2,TRBD1,TRBV7-9,TGTGCCAGCAGTCACTCCCCACAGGGGGTTTTCTATGGCTACACCTTC,CASSHSPQGVFYGYTF
-,TRBJ2-7,TRBD1,TRBV6-1,TGTGCCAGCTCAGACAGGGGTTACGAGCAGTACTTC,CASSDRGYEQYF
-,TRBJ1-5,TRBD1,TRBV30,TGTGCCTGGAGTAATAAGGGGGCTCAGCCCCAGCATTTT,CAWSNKGAQPQHF
-,TRBJ1-3,-,TRBV11-2,TGTGCCAGCAGCTTAGCGCTGATTGGTGGAAACACCATATATTTT,CASSLALIGGNTIYF
-,TRBJ2-5,TRBD2,TRBV5-1,TGCGCCAGCAGACCCACTGGCGGGGGATTCCAAGAGACCCAGTACTTC,CASRPTGGGFQETQYF
-,TRBJ2-6,-,TRBV7-3,TGTGCCAGCAGCTTATTGGGGGCTGGGGCCAACGTCCTGACTTTC,CASSLLGAGANVLTF
-,TRBJ1-2,-,TRBV19,TGTGCCAGCAGAACAGGGAAAGGCTACACCTTC,CASRTGKGYTF
-,TRBJ1-1,-,TRBV6-6,TGTGCCAGCAGCAAACAGGGAAGCACTGAAGCTTTCTTT,CASSKQGSTEAFF
-,TRBJ1-1,TRBD1,TRBV6-5,TGTGCCAGCAGCCGACAGGGAGGGTGGAACACTGAAGCTTTCTTT,CASSRQGGWNTEAFF
-,TRBJ2-5,-,TRBV15,TGTGCCACCAGCAGAGGTCGAGGAGAGACCCAGTACTTC,CATSRGRGETQYF
-,TRBJ2-7,-,TRBV10-3,TGTGCCATCAGTGCAACAGGGGGGGCCTACGAGCAGTACTTC,CAISATGGAYEQYF
-,TRBJ2-5,-,TRBV6-1,TGTGCCAGCAGTGAAAGAGGGGAGACCCAGTACTTC,CASSERGETQYF
-,TRBJ1-5,-,TRBV5-1,TGCGCCAGCAGCCCCAGTCCGAATCAGCCCCAGCATTTT,CASSPSPNQPQHF
-,TRBJ2-3,-,TRBV10-1,TGCGCCAGCAGTGAGTCGAAGACTACGGCGGATACGCAGTATTTT,CASSESKTTADTQYF
once,TRBJ1-4,-,TRBV7-8,TGTGCCAGCAGCTTAGTTACGTGGGCCCTCCCTGGGAAACTGTTTTTT,CASSLVTWALPGKLFF
-,TRBJ2-7,-,TRBV5-4,TGTGCCAGCAGCCCGACCGTGAGCTCCTACGAGCAGTACTTC,CASSPTVSSYEQYF
-,TRBJ1-2,TRBD1,TRBV7-3,TGTGCCAGCGGTAGGGACAGGGGAAGTGGCTACACCTTC,CASGRDRGSGYTF
-,TRBJ2-2,TRBD2,TRBV7-9,TGTGCCAGCAGCTTGAGATCTAGCGGGGGCGGCGGCGGGGAGCTGTTTTTT,CASSLRSSGGGGGELFF
-,TRBJ1-5,-,TRBV19,TGTGCCAGTAGTTCCGCTGCGAGTCTGGTCCAGCCCCAGCATTTT,CASSSAASLVQPQHF
-,TRBJ1-1,-,TRBV27,TGTGCCAGCAGTTTTAACAGCATGAACACTGAAGCTTTCTTT,CASSFNSMNTEAFF
-,TRBJ1-3,-,TRBV6-4,TGTGCCAGCAGTGACTTGACTGACAGATCTGGAAACACCATATATTTT,CASSDLTDRSGNTIYF